This record concerns one TCR beta chain sequence. Antigen specificity is unknown. This entry belongs to a study of OX40 agonist ivuxolimab in advanced cancers. Findings and limits, study-wide: It was not determined which antigens were specifically recognized by the peripheral T cells that had undergone clonal expansion. Some nonresponders likewise displayed low normalized T-cell clonal expansion. The average count of expanded clones was higher among CD8+ T cells than among CD4+. The 0.1-3.0 mg/kg partial responders had among the lowest clonal expansion.

The CDR3 spans 16 residues. Germline CDR1 is SEHNR and CDR2 is FQNEAQ (reference sequence). Trimming took 3 bases from V and 1 from J, leaving 12 bases between them. TCRdb's copy holds only in-frame clones and misses some; the assay was immunoSEQ multiplex PCR. The repertoire includes about 51,000 clones, about 86% of them detected once, and more than 2.5% sits in the top ten. This TCR was recovered from an adult with an advanced solid tumor such as melanoma, head and neck, liver or kidney cancer. The sample consisted of CD4+ or CD8+ T cells sorted from blood, taken in a trial of the OX40 agonist ivuxolimab. This chain uses TRBV7-9 with TRBJ1-4, with a weak D call TRBD1 (6 bases). The CDR3 DNA is TGTGCCAGCAGCTTCGGGGGCTCGCGAACTAATGAAAAACTGTTTTTT. It yields the protein CASSFGGSRTNEKLFF.